Listed below are T cell receptor beta chains from one sample, sequenced in a study of shared clonotypes between healthy human individuals. Here immunoSEQ multiplex PCR was the method, and the copy in TCRdb shows in-frame clones only, minus some. The sample has millions of clones, roughly 95% seen once; the top ten hold around 1.1%. The sequenced sample consisted of naive CD8+ T cells sorted from blood. These receptors were taken from a man aged 18 to 35 in good health. The CDR3 runs from the conserved cysteine through the conserved F or W. D genes are given only for firm matches. A clone size is listed for some rows: how often the clone was seen (once, few, many), or a class if it is expanded.

TRBV30	once	NA	TRBJ2-2	TGTGCCTGGAGTGGAGTTATCACCGGGGAGCTGTTTTTT	CAWSGVITGELFF
TRBV6-5	NA	NA	TRBJ1-1	TGTGCCAGCAGCCCATCGTTTGGTCGAATGTCAGCTTTCTTT	CASSPSFGRMSAFF
TRBV7-9	NA	TRBD1	TRBJ2-1	TGTGCCAGCGGAGGGACAGGGCTCGTCTATGAGCAGTTCTTC	CASGGTGLVYEQFF
TRBV29-1	NA	TRBD1	TRBJ1-1	TGCAGCGTGGGATCGACAGGGTTAAACACTGAAGCTTTCTTT	CSVGSTGLNTEAFF
TRBV2	NA	NA	TRBJ1-5	TGTGCCAGCAGTGACGTCGGGCACCGGCAGCCCCAGCATTTT	CASSDVGHRQPQHF
TRBV5-1	NA	NA	TRBJ2-5	TGCGCCAGCAATGACTACCCCCAAGAGACCCAGTACTTC	CASNDYPQETQYF
TRBV19	NA	NA	TRBJ1-5	TGTGCCAGTAGTAAGTCGACTGGGTTACTCCATCAGCCCCAGCATTTT	CASSKSTGLLHQPQHF
TRBV25-1	NA	TRBD1	TRBJ2-7	TGTGCCAGCAGTGACCTGAGACAGGGGCACTACGAGCAGTACTTC	CASSDLRQGHYEQYF
TRBV30	NA	NA	TRBJ1-1	TGTGCCTGGAGCCCGGGGAGGCTTGAAGCTTTCTTT	CAWSPGRLEAFF
TRBV4-3	NA	NA	TRBJ2-7	TGCGCCAGCAGCCCCACCCGGGACTTCAGGTACGAGCAGTACTTC	CASSPTRDFRYEQYF
TRBV25-1	NA	NA	TRBJ2-2	TGTGCCAGCAGTCTACAGGTCAACACCGGGGAGCTGTTTTTT	CASSLQVNTGELFF
TRBV30	NA	NA	TRBJ1-6	TGTGCCTGCACAGGGAGCTCCTATAATTCACCCCTCCACTTT	CACTGSSYNSPLHF
TRBV10-2	once	NA	TRBJ2-5	TGCGCCAGCGGGGTCCGGGAGCTGGAAGAGACCCAGTACTTC	CASGVRELEETQYF
TRBV5-1	few	TRBD1	TRBJ2-2	TGCGCCAGCAGCTTGGCAGGGACAGGGAGCACCGGGGAGCTGTTTTTT	CASSLAGTGSTGELFF
TRBV4-1	NA	NA	TRBJ1-5	TGCGCCAGCAGCCAAAGCGAGAGCAATCAGCCCCAGCATTTT	CASSQSESNQPQHF
TRBV12-5	once	TRBD1	TRBJ2-2	TGTGCTAGTGGTTTTTATTTACTGGGACAGGGGAACACCGGGGAGCTGTTTTTT	CASGFYLLGQGNTGELFF
TRBV7-2	NA	TRBD2	TRBJ2-7	TGTGCCAGCAGCCGCAAGCGGGACTCCTACGAGCAGTACTTC	CASSRKRDSYEQYF
TRBV4-3	NA	NA	TRBJ1-4	TGCGCCAGCAGCCAGTGGAGGGAAGAGAAACTGTTTTTT	CASSQWREEKLFF
TRBV27	NA	NA	TRBJ2-7	TGTGCCAGCAGTTTCGGGACACCCTACGAGCAGTACTTC	CASSFGTPYEQYF
TRBV7-9	NA	TRBD2	TRBJ2-7	TGTGCCAGCAGCTTATTGGGGGGGAGCTCCTACGAGCAGTACTTC	CASSLLGGSSYEQYF
TRBV11-2	NA	TRBD1	TRBJ2-1	TGTGCCAGCAGCACCCGACAGGGCAACTACAATGAGCAGTTCTTC	CASSTRQGNYNEQFF
TRBV5-1	NA	TRBD1	TRBJ2-3	TGCGCCAGCAGCTTTGCGTTAATTATGGGACAGGGCGAGGGTGATACGCAGTATTTT	CASSFALIMGQGEGDTQYF
TRBV5-4	NA	NA	TRBJ2-3	TGTGCCAGCAGCTTAATCACAGGTTCAAATACGCAGTATTTT	CASSLITGSNTQYF
TRBV13	NA	NA	TRBJ2-5	TGTGCCAGCAGCTTACGGGGGCAAGAGACCCAGTACTTC	CASSLRGQETQYF
TRBV29-1	NA	NA	TRBJ2-1	TGCAGCGTTGAACAGGTCGAAAATCATCTGGGGGAGCAGTTCTTC	CSVEQVENHLGEQFF
TRBV4-3	NA	TRBD2	TRBJ2-1	TGCGCCAGCAGCCAAGATCTAGCGGGAGGGCTGTCGTACAATGAGCAGTTCTTC	CASSQDLAGGLSYNEQFF
TRBV27	NA	NA	TRBJ2-7	TGTGCCACCCGAGGGAGCTCCTACGAGCAGTACTTC	CATRGSSYEQYF
TRBV2	NA	NA	TRBJ2-7	TGTGCCAGCAGTGCTCCCCCCGACCGCTCCTACGAGCAGTACTTC	CASSAPPDRSYEQYF
TRBV10-3	NA	TRBD1	TRBJ2-7	TGTGCCATCAGTGACTCGACAGGGCTCCTCTACGAGCAGTACTTC	CAISDSTGLLYEQYF
TRBV6-1	NA	TRBD1	TRBJ1-4	TGTGCCACCACGGGACAGGGAAATGAAAAACTGTTTTTT	CATTGQGNEKLFF
TRBV13	once	NA	TRBJ2-2	TGTGCCAGCAGCTTAAAGGGGCTCGCCGGGGAGCTGTTTTTT	CASSLKGLAGELFF